The TCR beta chain under discussion was sequenced for a study of cytomegalovirus exposure and HLA in healthy donors. 13 Jbeta primers and 60 Vbeta primers were used for the PCR. Here immunoSEQ multiplex PCR was the method, and the copy in TCRdb shows in-frame clones only, minus some. This table holds more than 110,000 clones, under 80% found once. The receptor's source is a male donor in good health and CMV-seronegative. Sequencing was done on a sample of PBMCs.

This CDR3 is CASSPARTLGNTIYF. The DNA of the CDR3 is TGTGCCAGCTCACCGGCCCGGACACTTGGAAACACCATATATTTT. The chain combines TRBV18 with TRBJ1-3; perhaps TRBD1 as D (5 bases). Germline V gene data show CDR1 as KGHSH and CDR2 as LQKENI. This CDR3 contains 15 residues. Trimming shortened V by 3 bases and J by 3 bases, and 12 bases separated the two germline ends.